This T cell receptor (beta chain) originates from a study of blood T cell repertoires in COVID-19. Profiling relied on immunoSEQ multiplex PCR, and the TCRdb table lists in-frame clones only, not all of them. Of under 150,000 clones in the sample, around 80% are singletons; the top ten hold around 4%. Germline CDR1 reads MDHEN; CDR2 reads SYDVKM. The CDR3 has 14 amino acids. V was shortened by 6 bases and J by 0 bases, with 11 bases between the two germline ends. This TCR was recovered from a man aged 60 to 69 with acute or convalescent COVID-19. Sequencing input: peripheral blood. The V call is TRBV28, the J call TRBJ1-1; maybe TRBD1 (5 bases). CDR3 residues: CASRNGGMNTEAFF. Here the CDR3 DNA reads TGTGCCAGCAGGAACGGGGGGATGAACACTGAAGCTTTCTTT.